What follows are 17 T cell receptor beta chains derived from one specimen sequenced in a study of T cell responses to AZD1222 COVID-19 vaccine (dated by TCRdb to the early 2020s). Per the publication, the time point label means: baseline before first vaccination. Library prep was done by the immunoSEQ multiplex PCR assay. As stored in TCRdb, this immuneACCESS dataset retains in-frame rearrangements with V and J assigned. A fraction of the clones does not appear; measured against another copy, unresolved V genes explain less than half of the discrepancy, and the remainder lacks a known reason. Within this sample are 93,000 or so clones, with about 92% of them counted one time only. The ten largest clones represent about 5% of the sample. The source material was peripheral blood, sampled on day 0 of AZD1222 vaccination. Source of these receptors: an adult in good health.

This chain uses TRBV30 with TRBJ2-4; possible D gene TRBD2, 6 bases. In germline, CDR1 is GTSNPN, CDR2 SVGIG (reference sequence). CDR3 length: 15 residues. V lost 0 bases and J lost 6, with 15 bases in between. CDR3 protein: CAWSVLGPGGNIQYF. CDR3 nucleotide sequence: TGTGCCTGGAGTGTACTAGGGCCCGGGGGAAACATTCAGTACTTC.

This clone was seen more than once but under ten times. The rearrangement uses TRBV7-9 and TRBJ2-5; the D gene is possibly TRBD1 (5 bases). Germline V lookup: CDR1 SEHNR, CDR2 FQNEAQ (reference sequence). This CDR3 has 13 amino acids. Trimming shortened V by 7 bases and J by 1 base, and 10 bases separated the two germline ends. The CDR3 spells CASTPGSQETQYF. The CDR3 coding sequence is TGTGCCAGCACCCCAGGGTCCCAAGAGACCCAGTACTTC.

The chain couples TRBV10-3 to TRBJ1-2, with D perhaps TRBD1 (6 bases). The CDR3 is 15 amino acids. Looked up from germline, CDR1 is ENHRY and CDR2 is SYGVKD. The germline V and J ends were trimmed by 0 bases and 7 bases, with 15 bases remaining between them. CDR3 in DNA: TGTGCCATCAGTGAGTCGACAGGCGCCCTTTTTGGCTACACCTTC. Its translation: CAISESTGALFGYTF.

V gene TRBV7-9 combines with J gene TRBJ1-6, with D hard to call. V lost 5 bases, J lost 6 bases, and 11 bases lay in between. This CDR3 comprises 14 residues. CDR1 is SEHNR and CDR2 is FQNEAQ in the germline V gene (reference sequence). This CDR3 is CASSPNGVNSPLHF. The CDR3 coding sequence is TGTGCCAGCAGCCCGAATGGGGTTAATTCACCCCTCCACTTT.

The chain uses TRBV18 and TRBJ1-1, with D uncertain. This CDR3 spans 13 amino acids. V was shortened by 3 bases and J by 1 base, with 6 bases between the two germline ends. Germline lookup yields CDR1 KGHSH and CDR2 LQKENI. Written as DNA, the CDR3 is TGTGCCAGCTCACCGGGCCCGAACACTGAAGCTTTCTTT. Its translation: CASSPGPNTEAFF.

The chain joins TRBV7-9 to TRBJ1-2; no clear D gene. The germline V gene has CDR1 SEHNR and CDR2 FQNEAQ (reference sequence). V lost 1 base and J 0 bases, leaving 6 bases between the germline ends. This CDR3 is built from 14 residues. CDR3 sequence reads: CASSLGISNYGYTF. The CDR3 DNA reads TGTGCCAGCAGCTTAGGGATTTCTAACTATGGCTACACCTTC.

V is TRBV29-1 and J is TRBJ1-2; 9 bases are a match to TRBD1. CDR1 SQVTM and CDR2 ANQGSEA come from the germline V gene. Unmatched junction bases numbered 9, after V lost 6 bases and J lost 4 bases. The CDR3 spans 14 residues. The CDR3 DNA is TGCAGCGTCAGGGACAGGGTGGGCCTCTATGGCTACACCTTC. It encodes CSVRDRVGLYGYTF.

CDR3 in DNA: TGTGCCAGAAGCTTGCAGGGTTCCTATAATTCACCCCTCCACTTT. This sequence encodes CARSLQGSYNSPLHF. The J gene is TRBJ1-6, the V gene TRBV5-3; D may be TRBD1 (5 bases). TRBV5-3 is an ORF for which the function is uncertain. The CDR3 is made up of 15 amino acids. The V end lost 1 base, the J end lost 1 base, and 6 bases lay between the germline ends.

The chain has TRBV12-5 and TRBJ2-3, with 8 positions matching TRBD2. The germline gives CDR1 LGHNT, CDR2 FRNRAP. The junction had 12 bases not matched to a gene; V was cut back by 7 bases and J by 6 bases. This CDR3 spans 15 amino acids. The CDR3 reads CASAYAGGPQDTQYF. In nucleotides, the CDR3 is TGTGCTAGTGCCTATGCGGGGGGACCACAGGATACGCAGTATTTT.

V usage is TRBV7-7 and J usage is TRBJ2-1, with 7 bases aligning to TRBD2. Trimming cost V 4 bases and J 4 bases; bases outside gene matches: 7. Germline assignment: CDR1 SSHAT and CDR2 FNYEAQ (reference sequence). The CDR3 runs 15 residues. The CDR3 DNA reads as TGTGCCAGCAGCTCCCTAGCGGTACCTTACAATGAGCAGTTCTTC. Its translation is CASSSLAVPYNEQFF.

This clone appeared a single time. V and J are TRBV6-2 or TRBV6-3 and TRBJ2-7; maybe TRBD2 (7 bases). Trimming stripped 0 bases from V and 0 bases from J, with 15 bases between. CDR1 is MNHEY and CDR2 is SVGEGT in the germline V gene. The CDR3 extends over 17 amino acids. The CDR3 nucleotides read TGTGCCAGCAGTTACTCCAGCGGGACAAGAGGCTCCTACGAGCAGTACTTC. Residues: CASSYSSGTRGSYEQYF.

This clone showed up just a few times. The chain carries TRBV2 and TRBJ1-2, with a weak D call TRBD1 (6 bases). Germline CDR1 and CDR2: SNHLY and FYNNEI. This CDR3 contains 12 residues. V was trimmed by 10 bases and J by 7 bases, leaving 16 bases between them. The CDR3 bases are TGTGCCACCAGAACAGGGTCCCGTGGCTACACCTTC. Translation: CATRTGSRGYTF.

The V and J genes are TRBV7-9 and TRBJ2-2, with D unresolved. Germline V CDR1 and CDR2: SEHNR, FQNEAQ (reference sequence). V lost 5 bases and J lost 2, with 6 bases in between. This CDR3 has 13 amino acids. This CDR3 is CASSPFNTGELFF. CDR3 nucleotide sequence: TGTGCCAGCAGCCCATTTAACACCGGGGAGCTGTTTTTT.

This chain links TRBV20-1 with TRBJ1-1, with TRBD1 matching over 8 bases. The CDR3 spans 11 residues. The germline V gene has CDR1 DFQATT and CDR2 SNEGSKA (reference sequence). V shed 5 bases and J 7 bases; nucleotides not matched to a gene: 3. CDR3: CSAPGGGEAFF. CDR3 bases: TGCAGTGCTCCAGGGGGCGGTGAAGCTTTCTTT.

V and J are TRBV5-5 and TRBJ2-7; no clear D gene. Trimming cost V 4 bases and J 2 bases, with 7 bases left between them. Germline V lookup: CDR1 SGHKS, CDR2 YYEKEE (reference sequence). This CDR3 has 12 amino acids. This chain's CDR3 is CASSVNAYEQYF. In DNA, the CDR3 is TGTGCCAGCAGCGTCAATGCCTACGAGCAGTACTTC.

This chain connects TRBV7-2 to TRBJ2-3; 7 bases align to TRBD1. The J segment lost 5 bases and the V segment lost 1 base, leaving 6 bases of the junction unmatched. The CDR3 loop spans 15 amino acids. Germline V gene lookup returns CDR1 SGHTA and CDR2 FQGNSA. As DNA, the CDR3 is TGTGCCAGCAGCTTAGTAGGACAGGTTTTAGATACGCAGTATTTT. Translating it yields CASSLVGQVLDTQYF.

The rearrangement joins TRBV6-2 or TRBV6-3 to TRBJ1-5; D not resolved. CDR1 is MNHEY and CDR2 is SVGEGT in the germline V gene. The CDR3 extends over 15 amino acids. V lost 2 bases, J lost 2 bases, and 10 bases lay in between. The CDR3 loop reads CASSYQISGNQPQHF. CDR3 sequence (DNA): TGTGCCAGCAGTTACCAGATCTCAGGCAATCAGCCCCAGCATTTT.